This entry is about one T cell receptor (beta chain). The data were obtained in a study of shared clonotypes between healthy human individuals. Overall study: The donors, a couple of women and a few men, were aged 18 to 49.

As processed by the authors: ImmunoSEQ junction-only sequences lacked quality scores, so their filtering differed. The data were produced by immunoSEQ multiplex PCR, yet TCRdb's version contains in-frame clones alone and is incomplete. Clonal size and the V and J genes are those of that table, whereas D and trimming came from the DNA. Counted here are some 510,000 clones, 79% occurring once; the ten biggest clones make up over 10%. Germline V gene data show CDR1 as SGDLS and CDR2 as YYNGEE. The CDR3 is 17 residues long. V lost 4 bases and J 3 bases, leaving 23 bases between the germline ends. The sequenced material came from PBMCs. The V and J genes are TRBV9 and TRBJ2-7, with D possibly being TRBD2 (6 bases). The sequence was obtained from a woman between 35 and 50 years old in good health. Some clones in this sample may be carry-over from other donors' samples. CDR3 nucleotide sequence: TGTGCCAGCAGCCGGAGAGGAGGGCTAGACACGGGCTACGAGCAGTACTTC. Translation gives CASSRRGGLDTGYEQYF. The full variable domain, in which reference TRBV9 and TRBJ2-7 provide the parts outside the CDR3, is DSGVTQTPKHLITATGQRVTLRCSPRSGDLSVYWYQQSLDQGLQFLIQYYNGEERAKGNILERFSAQQFPDLHSELNLSSLELGDSALYFCASSRRGGLDTGYEQYFGPGTRLTVT.